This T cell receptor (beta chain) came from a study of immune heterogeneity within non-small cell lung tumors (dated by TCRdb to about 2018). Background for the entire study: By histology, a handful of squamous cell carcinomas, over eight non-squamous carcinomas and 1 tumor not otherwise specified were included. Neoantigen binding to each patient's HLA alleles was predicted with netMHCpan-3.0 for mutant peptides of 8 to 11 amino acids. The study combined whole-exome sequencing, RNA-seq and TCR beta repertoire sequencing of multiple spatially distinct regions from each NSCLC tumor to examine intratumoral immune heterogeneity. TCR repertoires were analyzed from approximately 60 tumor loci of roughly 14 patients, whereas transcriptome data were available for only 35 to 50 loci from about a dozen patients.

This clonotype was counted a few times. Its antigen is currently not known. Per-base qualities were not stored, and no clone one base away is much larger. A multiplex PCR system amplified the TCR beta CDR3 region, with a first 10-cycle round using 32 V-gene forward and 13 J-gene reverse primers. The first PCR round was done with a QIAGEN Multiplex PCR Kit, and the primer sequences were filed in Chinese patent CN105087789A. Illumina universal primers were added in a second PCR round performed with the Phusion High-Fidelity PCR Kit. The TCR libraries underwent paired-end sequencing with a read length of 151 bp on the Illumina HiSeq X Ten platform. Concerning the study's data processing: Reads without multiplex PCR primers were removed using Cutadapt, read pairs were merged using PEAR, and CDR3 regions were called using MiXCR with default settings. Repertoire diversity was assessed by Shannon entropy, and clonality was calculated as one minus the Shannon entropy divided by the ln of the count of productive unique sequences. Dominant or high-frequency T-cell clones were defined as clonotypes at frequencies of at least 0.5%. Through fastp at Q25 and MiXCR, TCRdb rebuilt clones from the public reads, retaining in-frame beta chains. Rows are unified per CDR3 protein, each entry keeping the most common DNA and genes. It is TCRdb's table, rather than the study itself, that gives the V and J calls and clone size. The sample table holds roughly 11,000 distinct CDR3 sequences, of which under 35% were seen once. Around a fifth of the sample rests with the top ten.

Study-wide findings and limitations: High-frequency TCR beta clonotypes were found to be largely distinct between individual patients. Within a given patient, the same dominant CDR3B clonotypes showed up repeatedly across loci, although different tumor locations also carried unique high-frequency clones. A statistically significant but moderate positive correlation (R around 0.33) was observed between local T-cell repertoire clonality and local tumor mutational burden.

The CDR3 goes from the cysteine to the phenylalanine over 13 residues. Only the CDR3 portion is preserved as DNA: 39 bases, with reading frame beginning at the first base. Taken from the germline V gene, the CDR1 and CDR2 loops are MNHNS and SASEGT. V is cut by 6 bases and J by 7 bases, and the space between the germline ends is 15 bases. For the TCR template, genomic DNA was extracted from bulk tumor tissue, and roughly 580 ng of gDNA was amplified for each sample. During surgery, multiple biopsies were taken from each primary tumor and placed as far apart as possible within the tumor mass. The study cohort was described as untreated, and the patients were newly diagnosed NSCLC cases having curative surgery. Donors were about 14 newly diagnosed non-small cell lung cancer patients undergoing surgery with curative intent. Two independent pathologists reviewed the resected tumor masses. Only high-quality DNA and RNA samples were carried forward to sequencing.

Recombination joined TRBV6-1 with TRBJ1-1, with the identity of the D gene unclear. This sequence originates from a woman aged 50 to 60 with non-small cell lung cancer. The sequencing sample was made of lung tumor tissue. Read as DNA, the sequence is TGTGCCAGCAGGCCCGATTCCACGGGTGAAGCTTTCTTT. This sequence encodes CASRPDSTGEAFF.